The 24 T cell receptor beta chains given below trace back to one sample, sequenced in a study of Graves' ophthalmopathy and Graves' hyperthyroidism (dated by TCRdb to the late 2010s). TCRdb names Illumina HiSeq 2000 as the instrument used. For repertoire sequencing, TCR beta CDR3 regions were amplified from RNA transcripts. The first round was an RT-PCR using HTBI primers with the Qiagen OneStep RT-PCR kit, and this first round was followed by a second-round multiplex PCR, then size selection and purification. The public reads were quality trimmed at Q25 with fastp and then assembled into clones with MiXCR by TCRdb, keeping productive beta chains. Every entry covers one CDR3 protein and lists the most common genes and DNA from its rows. For this sample there are over 450,000 distinct CDR3 sequences; over 13% appear just once. The ten largest make up approximately 9.8% of the sample. Sequencing was performed on blood. These TCRs come from a woman aged 25 to 39 with Graves' ophthalmopathy. Donor details come from another sample of the same person, matched by shared clones.

This clonotype appeared many times. This chain links TRBV6-1 with TRBJ2-7; 13 bases agree with TRBD2. The CDR3 runs 16 residues. Looked up from germline, CDR1 is MNHNS and CDR2 is SASEGT. After removal of 6 bases from V and 4 bases from J, the junction contained 9 bases not matched to a gene. In DNA, the CDR3 is TGTGCCAGCAGCGTAATCAGGACTAGCGGGGGTTACGAGCAGTACTTC. This codes for CASSVIRTSGGYEQYF.

The V and J genes are TRBV6-1 and TRBJ2-6, with D unclear. This CDR3 is 13 amino acids long. Germline V lookup: CDR1 MNHNS, CDR2 SASEGT. The V gene lost 7 bases and the J gene lost 2 bases, with 6 bases spanning the gap. As DNA, the CDR3 is TGTGCCAGCACCCCAACTGGGGCCAACGTCCTGACTTTC. It codes for CASTPTGANVLTF.

About this clonotype itself: This may be a read error, as it is one base from a much larger clone. The rearrangement joins TRBV28 to TRBJ2-7; 8 positions match TRBD2. Germline V gives CDR1 MDHEN, CDR2 SYDVKM. This CDR3 region has 13 residues. CDR3 nucleotides: TGTGCCAACAGTCCCGGGAGGGGCTACGAGCAGTACTTC. Protein product: CANSPGRGYEQYF.

This clonotype has at least ten counts. The rearrangement links TRBV30 to TRBJ1-5; D is ambiguous. Germline V gives CDR1 GTSNPN, CDR2 SVGIG (reference sequence). The CDR3 sequence is 14 residues long. V lost 0 bases and J lost 9, with 15 bases in between. The CDR3 DNA reads TGTGCCTGGAGTGTTGATGACTTCGGCGGGCCCCAGCATTTT. Residues: CAWSVDDFGGPQHF.

This clonotype was picked up many times. The chain uses TRBV12-3 or TRBV12-4 and TRBJ1-1; unclear D gene. CDR3 size: 12 residues. Trimming removed 5 bases at V and 11 bases at J, with 15 bases between. CDR3: CASSQRGLVAFF. The CDR3 bases are TGTGCCAGCAGTCAACGGGGTCTGGTTGCTTTCTTT.

For this clonotype: It may be a read error: a sequence one base away is much more abundant. CDR3 residues: CATSDPRGLETQYF. CDR3 sequence (DNA): TGTGCCACCAGTGATCCCCGGGGGTTAGAGACCCAGTACTTC. The V gene is TRBV24-1, the J gene TRBJ2-5; D may be TRBD2 (6 bases). The germline V gene has CDR1 KGHDR and CDR2 SFDVKD. This CDR3 region has 14 residues. V lost 3 bases and J 4 bases, leaving 11 bases between the germline ends.

Comments on this clonotype: This may be a read error: a much more frequent sequence differs by one nucleotide. The missing conserved phenylalanine or tryptophan at the end of this CDR3 makes a read error likely. The chain combines TRBV13 with TRBJ1-1; TRBD1 might be the D (6 bases). This CDR3 comprises 13 residues. Trimming left V 0 bases short and J 11 bases short, with 13 bases between. CDR1 and CDR2 from the germline V gene are PRHDT and FYEKMQ (reference sequence). This CDR3 reads CASSLGSDRHAFV. In DNA form, the CDR3 reads TGTGCCAGCAGCTTAGGATCCGACAGGCACGCTTTCGTT.

The rearrangement links TRBV7-9 to TRBJ1-6; D uncertain. The CDR3 spans 14 residues. CDR1 and CDR2 (germline): SEHNR, FQNEAQ (reference sequence). The ends were cut back, 5 bases at V and 7 bases at J, with 12 bases in the middle. The CDR3, as DNA: TGTGCCAGCAGCCCAATTTTGGGGAATTCACCCCTCCACTTT. The encoded protein is CASSPILGNSPLHF.

The genes are TRBV20-1 and TRBJ1-1; 7 bases are shared with TRBD1. CDR3 size: 12 residues. Trimming removed 6 bases from V and 11 bases from J; junction bases left unmatched: 12. Per germline, CDR1 DFQATT and CDR2 SNEGSKA (reference sequence). The CDR3 sequence: CSAERRGLGAFF. The CDR3 DNA is TGCAGTGCCGAGAGGAGGGGGCTTGGGGCTTTCTTT.

This clonotype was observed a few times. The chain combines TRBV7-2 with TRBJ2-7; 11 bases line up with TRBD2. V was clipped by 0 bases and J by 5 bases; unmatched bases: 3. The germline V gene encodes CDR1 SGHTA and CDR2 FQGNSA. This CDR3 contains 15 residues. The CDR3 sequence is CASSLALAGVHEQYF. The CDR3 DNA sequence: TGTGCCAGCAGCTTAGCACTAGCGGGGGTGCACGAGCAGTACTTC. Supplemented by reference TRBV7-2 and TRBJ2-7, the full variable domain reads GAGVSQSPSNKVTEKGKDVELRCDPISGHTALYWYRQSLGQGLEFLIYFQGNSAPDKSGLPSDRFSAERTGGSVSTLTIQRTQQEDSAVYLCASSLALAGVHEQYFGPGTRLTVT.

At least ten counts were recorded for this clonotype. The rearrangement links TRBV28 to TRBJ1-2; 10 nucleotides align to TRBD1. Germline CDR1 reads MDHEN; CDR2 reads SYDVKM. This CDR3 comprises 15 residues. V shed 6 bases, J shed 3 bases, and the junction held 7 bases outside the gene matches. CDR3 residues: CASRRQGAEDYGYTF. DNA for the CDR3: TGTGCCAGCAGGAGACAGGGGGCGGAGGACTATGGCTACACCTTC.

This clonotype has a count of ten or more. The rearrangement joins TRBV28 to TRBJ2-7; the match to TRBD2 covers 7 bases. CDR1 is MDHEN, CDR2 SYDVKM, per germline. The CDR3 covers 16 residues. The trim removed 5 bases at V and 7 bases at J, leaving 17 bases unmatched. The CDR3 is CASSKPRGGLSWEQYF. Here the CDR3 DNA reads TGTGCCAGCAGTAAACCCCGGGGAGGGTTGAGTTGGGAGCAGTACTTC. The whole variable domain, filled in from reference TRBV28 and TRBJ2-7, reads DVKVTQSSRYLVKRTGEKVFLECVQDMDHENMFWYRQDPGLGLRLIYFSYDVKMKEKGDIPEGYSVSREKKERFSLILESASTNQTSMYLCASSKPRGGLSWEQYFGPGTRLTVT.

At least ten counts were recorded for this clonotype. The chain links TRBV12-3 or TRBV12-4 to TRBJ1-5, with unresolved D. The CDR3 runs to 13 residues. V was cut by 2 bases and J by 8 bases, with 10 bases left in between. The CDR3 sequence is CASSLSGLEPQHF. The CDR3 bases are TGTGCCAGCAGTTTATCGGGCCTCGAGCCCCAGCATTTT.

This clonotype appeared a single time. The J gene is TRBJ1-1, the V gene TRBV30; TRBD1 might be the D (5 bases). The CDR3 spans 14 residues. Trimming shortened V by 0 bases and J by 2 bases, and 10 bases separated the two germline ends. Germline V gene data show CDR1 as GTSNPN and CDR2 as SVGIG (reference sequence). For the CDR3, the DNA is TGTGCCTGGAGTGTAATGGGGGGAAACACTGAAGCTTTCTTT. Its protein is CAWSVMGGNTEAFF. Drawing the rest from reference TRBV30 and TRBJ1-1, the complete variable domain is SQTIHQWPATLVQPVGSPLSLECTVEGTSNPNLYWYRQAAGRGLQLLFYSVGIGQISSEVPQNLSASRPQDRQFILSSKKLLLSDSGFYLCAWSVMGGNTEAFFGQGTRLTVV.

V is TRBV30 and J is TRBJ1-1; no firm D call. Germline CDR1 reads GTSNPN; CDR2 reads SVGIG (reference sequence). Trimming shortened V by 0 bases and J by 1 base, and 6 bases separated the two germline ends. The CDR3 is made up of 13 amino acids. The CDR3 loop reads CAWSVYRNTEAFF. In DNA form, the CDR3 reads TGTGCCTGGAGTGTATACAGGAACACTGAAGCTTTCTTT.

There are many counts of this clonotype. DNA for the CDR3: TGTGCCAGCATCCTCCCGGGACAGGGGGGCGGCGGGGAGGGCTACACCTTC. Translated, it gives CASILPGQGGGGEGYTF. The chain carries TRBV28 and TRBJ1-2; the match to TRBD1 covers 11 bases. The CDR3 length is 17 residues. Trimming cost V 7 bases and J 8 bases; bases outside gene matches: 18. CDR1 is MDHEN and CDR2 is SYDVKM in the germline V gene.

Remarks on this clonotype: It may be a read error: a sequence one base away is much more abundant. The chain carries TRBV2 and TRBJ2-5; D may be TRBD2 (5 bases). The CDR3 runs to 11 residues. The V gene's germline CDR1 is SNHLY and CDR2 FYNNEI. The CDR3 loop reads CASEPWETKYF. In DNA form, the CDR3 reads TGTGCCAGCGAGCCCTGGGAGACCAAGTACTTC. The full variable domain, rest sourced from reference TRBV2 and TRBJ2-5, is EPEVTQTPSHQVTQMGQEVILRCVPISNHLYFYWYRQILGQKVEFLVSFYNNEISEKSEIFDDQFSVERPDGSNFTLKIRSTKLEDSAMYFCASEPWETKYFGPGTRLLVL.

This clonotype was observed at least ten times. The chain carries TRBV30 and TRBJ1-6, with D hard to call. Trimming cost V 1 base and J 2 bases, with 9 bases left between them. The germline CDR1 and CDR2 sequences are GTSNPN and SVGIG (reference sequence). CDR3 length: 15 amino acids. CDR3 DNA: TGTGCCTGGAGTGAATGGGAACCCTATAATTCACCCCTCCACTTT. Protein product: CAWSEWEPYNSPLHF.

This clonotype occurred many times. This chain links TRBV11-2 with TRBJ1-2, with TRBD1 matching 7 bases. The CDR3 extends over 16 amino acids. The trim removed 4 bases at V and 2 bases at J, leaving 10 bases unmatched. The germline V gene has CDR1 SGHAT and CDR2 FQNNGV. CDR3 sequence: CASSSIEGTANYGYTF. The CDR3 DNA follows: TGTGCCAGCAGCTCAATAGAGGGGACAGCCAACTATGGCTACACCTTC. Filled out from reference TRBV11-2 and TRBJ1-2, the complete variable domain reads EAGVAQSPRYKIIEKRQSVAFWCNPISGHATLYWYQQILGQGPKLLIQFQNNGVVDDSQLPKDRFSAERLKGVDSTLKIQPAKLEDSAVYLCASSSIEGTANYGYTFGSGTRLTVV.

Many counts were recorded for this clonotype. The chain is built from TRBV28 and TRBJ1-1; D possibly corresponds to TRBD1 (5 bases). The CDR3 runs 13 residues. From germline, CDR1 is MDHEN and CDR2 SYDVKM. The V gene lost 3 bases and the J gene lost 7 bases, with 12 bases spanning the gap. CDR3 loop: CASSLGGGVEAFF. Here the CDR3 DNA reads TGTGCCAGCAGTTTGGGGGGTGGGGTTGAAGCTTTCTTT.

Points on this clonotype: A read error may produce the germline difference seen at one junction end. J is TRBJ2-7 and V is TRBV6-1, with 7 bases that match TRBD2. The CDR3 consists of 15 residues. In germline, CDR1 is MNHNS, CDR2 SASEGT. The CDR3 reads CASSLELATPREQCF. The DNA of the CDR3 is TGTGCCAGCAGCTTGGAACTAGCGACGCCGCGGGAGCAGTGCTTC.

In this sample, this clonotype turned up many times. The V gene is TRBV15, the J gene TRBJ1-1; D not certain. The CDR3 consists of 16 residues. The ends were cut back, 0 bases at V and 1 base at J, with 12 bases in the middle. Germline V gives CDR1 LNHNV, CDR2 YYDKDF (reference sequence). CDR3 nucleotide sequence: TGTGCCACCAGCAGAGATCGCGGCGCAGAGAACACTGAAGCTTTCTTT. It yields the protein CATSRDRGAENTEAFF. Supplemented by reference TRBV15 and TRBJ1-1, the full variable domain reads DAMVIQNPRYQVTQFGKPVTLSCSQTLNHNVMYWYQQKSSQAPKLLFHYYDKDFNNEADTPDNFQSRRPNTSFCFLDIRSPGLGDTAMYLCATSRDRGAENTEAFFGQGTRLTVV.

This clonotype was found many times. This chain joins TRBV12-3 or TRBV12-4 and TRBJ1-1; tentatively, D is TRBD1 (6 bases). Trimming left V 6 bases short and J 2 bases short, with 16 bases between. This CDR3 region has 15 residues. The CDR3, as DNA: TGTGCCAGCAGCCATCAAACAGGGATTAACACTGAAGCTTTCTTT. Translated: CASSHQTGINTEAFF.

The gene calls are TRBV2 and TRBJ1-1; perhaps TRBD1 as D (5 bases). CDR3 size: 14 residues. Trimming took off 3 bases at V and 10 bases at J, with 18 bases between the two ends. Germline lookup yields CDR1 SNHLY and CDR2 FYNNEI. CDR3 region: CASSEGRGGRGAFF. DNA for the CDR3: TGTGCCAGCAGTGAGGGGCGGGGGGGAAGAGGAGCTTTCTTT. Full variable domain (missing parts from reference TRBV2 and TRBJ1-1): EPEVTQTPSHQVTQMGQEVILRCVPISNHLYFYWYRQILGQKVEFLVSFYNNEISEKSEIFDDQFSVERPDGSNFTLKIRSTKLEDSAMYFCASSEGRGGRGAFFGQGTRLTVV.